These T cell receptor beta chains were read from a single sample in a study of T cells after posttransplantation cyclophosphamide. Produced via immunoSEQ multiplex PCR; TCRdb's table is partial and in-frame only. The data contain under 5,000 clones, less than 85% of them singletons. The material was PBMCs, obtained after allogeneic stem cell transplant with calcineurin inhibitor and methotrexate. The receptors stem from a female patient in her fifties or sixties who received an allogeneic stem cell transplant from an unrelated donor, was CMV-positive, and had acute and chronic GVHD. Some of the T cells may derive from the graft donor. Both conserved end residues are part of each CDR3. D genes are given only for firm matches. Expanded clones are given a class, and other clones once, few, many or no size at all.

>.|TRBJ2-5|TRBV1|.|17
TGCACCAGCACCACGATGGAAGGGACAGGGGGTATAGAGACCCAGTACTTC
CTSTTMEGTGGIETQYF
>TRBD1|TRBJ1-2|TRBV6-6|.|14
TGTGCCAGCAGTCCCGGGACAGGATACTATGGCTACACCTTC
CASSPGTGYYGYTF
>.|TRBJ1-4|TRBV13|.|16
TGTGCCAGCAGCTTTAGCACAGGGTCAACTAATGAAAAACTGTTTTTT
CASSFSTGSTNEKLFF
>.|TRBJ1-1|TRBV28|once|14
TGTGCCAGCAGTCCCCGACAGAGGAACACTGAAGCTTTCTTT
CASSPRQRNTEAFF
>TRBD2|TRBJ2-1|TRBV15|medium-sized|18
TGTGCCACCAGCAGAGAACGCGGACTAGCGGGGGAGGGGGCTGAGCAGTTCTTC
CATSRERGLAGEGAEQFF
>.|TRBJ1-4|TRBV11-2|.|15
TGTGCCAGCAGCCCGGGGGGTCGGTCTAATGAAAAACTGTTTTTT
CASSPGGRSNEKLFF
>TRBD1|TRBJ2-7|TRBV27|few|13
TGTGCCAGCAGTTTCACGACAGGGGCCGAGCAGTACTTC
CASSFTTGAEQYF
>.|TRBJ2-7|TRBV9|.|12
TGTGCCAGCAGCGCGCAGGGCTACGAGCAGTACTTC
CASSAQGYEQYF
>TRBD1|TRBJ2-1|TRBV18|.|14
TGTGCCAGCTCACCGTCTGGGCAGGGGGCTTCACAGTTCTTC
CASSPSGQGASQFF
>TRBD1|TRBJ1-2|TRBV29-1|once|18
TGCAGCGTTGAAGGGGGGGGGACAGGGCAAGGAGGGGTCTATGGCTACACCTTC
CSVEGGGTGQGGVYGYTF
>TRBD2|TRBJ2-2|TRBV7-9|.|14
TGTGCCACACAGCCGGGGGGGCGTACCGGGGAGCTGTTTTTT
CATQPGGRTGELFF
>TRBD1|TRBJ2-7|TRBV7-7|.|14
TGTGCCAGCAGCCCAGACAGGGGGCTCTACGAGCAGTACTTC
CASSPDRGLYEQYF
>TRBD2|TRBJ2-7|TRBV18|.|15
TGTGCCAGCTCACCGGGGACTAGCGCCACCTACGAGCAGTACTTC
CASSPGTSATYEQYF
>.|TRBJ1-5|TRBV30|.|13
TGTGCCTGGAGTGTACCGGGGGGAGGGCCCCAGCATTTT
CAWSVPGGGPQHF
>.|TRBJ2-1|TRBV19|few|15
TGTGCCAGTAGTACTACAGGGGGAGGGTACAATGAGCAGTTCTTC
CASSTTGGGYNEQFF
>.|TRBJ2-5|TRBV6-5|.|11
TGTGCCAGCAGTCGCGGAGGGACCCAGTACTTC
CASSRGGTQYF
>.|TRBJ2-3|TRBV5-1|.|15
TGCGCCAGCAGCTTGGGAGATACTAGCACAGATACGCAGTATTTT
CASSLGDTSTDTQYF
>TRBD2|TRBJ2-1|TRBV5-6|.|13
TGTGCCAGCAGCTTGTCGGGGGGGCCATTCGTTTTCTTC
CASSLSGGPFVFF
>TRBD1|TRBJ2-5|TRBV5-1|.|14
TGCGCCAGCGGCGGACAGGGGGGAGGAGAGACCCAGTACTTC
CASGGQGGGETQYF
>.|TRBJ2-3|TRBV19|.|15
TGTGCCAGTAGTATCATGGACTACGGCACAGATACGCAGTATTTT
CASSIMDYGTDTQYF
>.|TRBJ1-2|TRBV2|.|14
TGTGCCAGCAAGACCCGGGAGGCAGGGGATGGCTACACCTTC
CASKTREAGDGYTF
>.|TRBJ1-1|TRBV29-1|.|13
TGCAGCGTATTTTGGGGCTGGGGCACTGAAGCTTTCTTT
CSVFWGWGTEAFF
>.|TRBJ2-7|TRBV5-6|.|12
TGTGCCAGCAGCTTCAGGGTCTACGAGCAGTACTTC
CASSFRVYEQYF
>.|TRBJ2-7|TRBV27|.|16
TGTGCCAGCAGTTTCCGCGGGACCGATGACCCCTACGAGCAGTACTTC
CASSFRGTDDPYEQYF
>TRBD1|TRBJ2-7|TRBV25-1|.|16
TGTGCCAGCACCCCTATAGGGGGACAGGGAGTATACGAGCAGTACTTC
CASTPIGGQGVYEQYF
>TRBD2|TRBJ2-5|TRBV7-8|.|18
TGTGCCAGCAGCTTAAGCGCCAAGCGCGGGAGCTTCCCAGAGACCCAGTACTTC
CASSLSAKRGSFPETQYF
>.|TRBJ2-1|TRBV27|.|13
TGTGCCAGCAGTTTAAGGGCTAGCAGTCGACAGTTCTTC
CASSLRASSRQFF
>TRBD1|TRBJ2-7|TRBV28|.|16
TGTGCCAGCAGTTTCGTAGGAAGGGGGCGCAAAGACGAGCAGTACTTC
CASSFVGRGRKDEQYF
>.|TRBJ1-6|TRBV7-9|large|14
TGTGCCAGCGGCCCCAGCGGCGACAATTCACCCCTCCACTTT
CASGPSGDNSPLHF
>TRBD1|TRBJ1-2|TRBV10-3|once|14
TGTGCCATCAGTGGGACAGGAGATAACTATGGCTACACCTTC
CAISGTGDNYGYTF
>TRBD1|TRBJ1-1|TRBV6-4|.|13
TGTGCCAGCAGGTTACAGGGGTCCACTGAAGCTTTCTTT
CASRLQGSTEAFF
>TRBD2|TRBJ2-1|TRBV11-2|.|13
TGTGCCAGCAGCTTAGGACTAGCCTATGAGCAGTTCTTC
CASSLGLAYEQFF
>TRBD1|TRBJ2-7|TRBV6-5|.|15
TGTGCCAGCAGGTTGACCGGGACAGGAGGCTACGAGCAGTACTTC
CASRLTGTGGYEQYF
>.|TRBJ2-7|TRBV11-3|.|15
TGTGCCAGCAGCCCAGAGGGAGTCGCCGTGGCCGAGCAGTACTTC
CASSPEGVAVAEQYF
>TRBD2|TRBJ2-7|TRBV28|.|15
TGTGCCAGCAGTTTATTAGCCCCGCGGGAGAACGAGCAGTACTTC
CASSLLAPRENEQYF
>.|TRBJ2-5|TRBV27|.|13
TGTGCCAACAGTTTTTCACGGAGACAGACCCAGTACTTC
CANSFSRRQTQYF
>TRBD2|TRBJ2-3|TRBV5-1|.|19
TGCGCCAGCAGCCGCTGGGCGAGACTAGCGGGAGGGAGCACAGATACGCAGTATTTT
CASSRWARLAGGSTDTQYF
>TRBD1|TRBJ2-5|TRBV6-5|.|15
TGTGCCAGCAGCCACCGGGACAGGGGGCAGAAGACCCAGTACTTC
CASSHRDRGQKTQYF
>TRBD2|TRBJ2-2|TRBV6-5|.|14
TGTGCCAGCAGTTATATGGGAGGGCTCGGGGAGCTGTTTTTT
CASSYMGGLGELFF
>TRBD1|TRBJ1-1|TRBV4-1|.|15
TGCGCCAGCAGCCCCTTCGGACAGGGCTACACTGAAGCTTTCTTT
CASSPFGQGYTEAFF
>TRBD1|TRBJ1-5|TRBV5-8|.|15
TGTGCCAGCAGGGGGACAGGGGAAGAGGGTCAGCCCCAGCATTTT
CASRGTGEEGQPQHF
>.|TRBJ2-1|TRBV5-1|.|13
TGCGCCAGCAGCTTGGCAACATACAATGAGCAGTTCTTC
CASSLATYNEQFF
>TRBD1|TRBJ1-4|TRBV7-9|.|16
TGTGCCAGCAGCCCCGGGACAGGGGACGGGGGAGAAAAACTGTTTTTT
CASSPGTGDGGEKLFF
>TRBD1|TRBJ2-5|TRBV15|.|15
TGTGCCACCAGCAGACCAGGGGGAAACCAAGAGACCCAGTACTTC
CATSRPGGNQETQYF
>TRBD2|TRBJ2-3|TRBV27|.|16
TGTGCCAGCAGTGTTCTAGCGGGAGGGCTCGCAGATACGCAGTATTTT
CASSVLAGGLADTQYF
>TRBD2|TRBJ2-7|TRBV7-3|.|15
TGTGCCAGCAGCTCGACCCCGCGGGGGGTTGCCGAGCAGTACTTC
CASSSTPRGVAEQYF
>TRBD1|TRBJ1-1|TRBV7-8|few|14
TGTGCCAGCGGCGATTCAGGGGGAGTCACTGAAGCTTTCTTT
CASGDSGGVTEAFF